This T cell receptor (beta chain) derives from a study of cytomegalovirus exposure and HLA in healthy donors. The PCR ran on 60 Vbeta and 13 Jbeta primers. Libraries were prepared by immunoSEQ multiplex PCR; TCRdb keeps only in-frame clonotypes and omits some of them. The sample yields approximately 260,000 clones, around 90% seen once. Study results and limitations: Earlier analysis yielded a pattern in which most TCR beta V segments were productive about 90% or about 30% of the time. An ancestry cluster, one associated with Asian ancestry, reportedly showed fewer N-insertions than the roughly 700-donor mean in a later analysis.

The J segment lost 4 bases and the V segment lost 2 bases, leaving 1 base of the junction unmatched. This CDR3 has 15 amino acids. The germline CDR1 and CDR2 sequences are SGHTA and FQGNSA. About this clone: What it binds is unknown.

This TCR derives from a girl under 10 years old in good health and CMV-seronegative. The V call is TRBV7-2, the J call TRBJ2-1, with TRBD2 matching 11 bases. The sequencing sample was made of PBMCs. For the CDR3, the DNA is TGTGCCAGCAGCTTAAGGACTAGCGGGTACAATGAGCAGTTCTTC. This translates into CASSLRTSGYNEQFF.